This T cell receptor beta chain was captured in a study of T cells in Graves' hyperthyroidism and ophthalmopathy. Patients aged 18 to 65 had newly diagnosed hyperthyroidism that had lasted under 2 months. This clonotype came up a few times. A junction end diverges from the germline sequence, so it may reflect a read error. Researchers took RNA transcripts and amplified the TCR beta CDR3 regions from them. HTBI primers were the set used in a first-round RT-PCR of the TCR CDR3. MiXCR was run by TCRdb on the multiplex PCR reads, yielding one entry per CDR3 protein. The table shows fewer than 650,000 distinct CDR3 sequences, with around 13% occurring only once. The source is a woman aged 35 to 49 with Graves' hyperthyroidism. The sample taken for sequencing was blood.

The CDR3, as DNA: TGTACCAGCAGTTACTGGAGGACACTAGCGGCCGCCGAACGGAATGAGCAGTTCTTC. It codes for CTSSYWRTLAAAERNEQFF. This rearrangement joins TRBV6-5 to TRBJ2-1; 8 nucleotides line up with TRBD2. The CDR3 spans 19 residues. The germline CDR1 and CDR2 sequences are MNHEY and SVGAGI.